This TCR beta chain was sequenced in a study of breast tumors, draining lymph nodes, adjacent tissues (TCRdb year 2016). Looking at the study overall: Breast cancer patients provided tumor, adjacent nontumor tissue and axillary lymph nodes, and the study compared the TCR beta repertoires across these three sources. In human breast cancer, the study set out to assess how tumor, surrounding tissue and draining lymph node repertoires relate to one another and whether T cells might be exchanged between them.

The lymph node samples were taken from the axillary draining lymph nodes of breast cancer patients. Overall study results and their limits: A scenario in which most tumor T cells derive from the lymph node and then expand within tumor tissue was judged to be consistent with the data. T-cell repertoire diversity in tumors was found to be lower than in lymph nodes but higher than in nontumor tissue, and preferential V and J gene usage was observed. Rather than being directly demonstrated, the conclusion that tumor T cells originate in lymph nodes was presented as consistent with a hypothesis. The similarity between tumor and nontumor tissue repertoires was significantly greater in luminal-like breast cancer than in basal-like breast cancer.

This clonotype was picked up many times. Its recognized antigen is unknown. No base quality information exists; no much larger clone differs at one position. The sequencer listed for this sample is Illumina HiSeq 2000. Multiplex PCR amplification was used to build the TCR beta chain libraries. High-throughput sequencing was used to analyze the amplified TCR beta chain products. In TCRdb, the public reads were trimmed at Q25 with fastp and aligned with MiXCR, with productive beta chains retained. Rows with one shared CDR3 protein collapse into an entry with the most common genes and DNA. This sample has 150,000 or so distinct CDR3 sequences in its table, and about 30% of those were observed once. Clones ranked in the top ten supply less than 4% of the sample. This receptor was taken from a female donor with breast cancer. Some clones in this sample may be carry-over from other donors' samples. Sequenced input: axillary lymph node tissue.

CDR3 reads: CASSEGQMDGETQYF. The sequenced DNA: TGTGCCAGCAGCGAGGGACAGATGGACGGGGAGACCCAGTACTTC. Here the chain combines TRBV9 and TRBJ2-5; TRBD1 fits 7 bases in the junction. There are 15 amino acids in the CDR3, from cysteine to phenylalanine inclusive. The sequence is cut down to CDR3 DNA, 45 bases in frame from base 1. V is trimmed back by 3 bases and J by 5 bases, and the junction contains 10 bases that no gene match accounts for. From a lookup of the germline V gene, CDR1 and CDR2 are SGDLS and YYNGEE.